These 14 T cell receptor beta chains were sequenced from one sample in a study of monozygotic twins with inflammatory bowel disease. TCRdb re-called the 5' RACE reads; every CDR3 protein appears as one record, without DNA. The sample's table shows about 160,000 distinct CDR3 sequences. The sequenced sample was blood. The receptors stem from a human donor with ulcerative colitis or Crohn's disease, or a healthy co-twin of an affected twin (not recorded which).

This chain's CDR3 is CSARPSSGWEETQYF. This chain connects TRBV20-1 to TRBJ2-5; checking the TCRdb D call of TRBD2 is not possible without DNA. The CDR3 extends over 15 amino acids. Germline lookup yields CDR1 DFQATT and CDR2 SNEGSKA (reference sequence).

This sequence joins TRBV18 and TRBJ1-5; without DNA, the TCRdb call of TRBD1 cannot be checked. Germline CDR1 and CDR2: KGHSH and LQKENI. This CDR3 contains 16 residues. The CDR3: CASSLGTGNSNQPQHF.

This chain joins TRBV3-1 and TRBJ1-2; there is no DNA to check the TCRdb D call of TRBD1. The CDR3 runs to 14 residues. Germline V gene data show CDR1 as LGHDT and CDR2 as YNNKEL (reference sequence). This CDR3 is CASSQDQGYYGYTF.

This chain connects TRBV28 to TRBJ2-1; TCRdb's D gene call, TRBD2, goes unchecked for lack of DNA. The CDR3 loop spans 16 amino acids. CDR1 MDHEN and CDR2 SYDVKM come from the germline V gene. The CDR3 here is CASSFPLREAENEQFF.

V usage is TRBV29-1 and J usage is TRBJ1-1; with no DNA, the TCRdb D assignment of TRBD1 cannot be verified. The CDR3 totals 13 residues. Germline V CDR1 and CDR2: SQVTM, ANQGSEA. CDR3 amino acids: CSVVGRANTEAFF. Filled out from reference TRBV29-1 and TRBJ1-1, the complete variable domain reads SAVISQKPSRDICQRGTSLTIQCQVDSQVTMMFWYRQQPGQSLTLIATANQGSEATYESGFVIDKFPISRPNLTFSTLTVSNMSPEDSSIYLCSVVGRANTEAFFGQGTRLTVV.

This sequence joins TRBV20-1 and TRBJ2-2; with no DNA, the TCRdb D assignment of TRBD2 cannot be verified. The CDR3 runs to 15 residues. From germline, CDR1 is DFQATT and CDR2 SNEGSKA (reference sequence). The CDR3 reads CSARLAGMNTGELFF.

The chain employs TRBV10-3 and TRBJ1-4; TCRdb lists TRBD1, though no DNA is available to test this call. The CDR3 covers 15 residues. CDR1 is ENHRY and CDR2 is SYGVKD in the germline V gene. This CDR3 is CAISDSRDQGEKLFF.

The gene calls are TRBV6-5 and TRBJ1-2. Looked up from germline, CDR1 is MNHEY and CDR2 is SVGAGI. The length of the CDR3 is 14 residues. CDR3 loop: CASSYSSSGYGYTF.

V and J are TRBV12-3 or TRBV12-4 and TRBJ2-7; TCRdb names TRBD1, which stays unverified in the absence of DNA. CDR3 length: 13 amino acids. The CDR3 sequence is CASRIQGAGEQYF.

The CDR3 region is CASSVSGLNSPLHF. This rearrangement joins TRBV9 to TRBJ1-6; TCRdb picks TRBD1, but there is no DNA to check that call. The germline gives CDR1 SGDLS, CDR2 YYNGEE. The CDR3 has 14 residues.

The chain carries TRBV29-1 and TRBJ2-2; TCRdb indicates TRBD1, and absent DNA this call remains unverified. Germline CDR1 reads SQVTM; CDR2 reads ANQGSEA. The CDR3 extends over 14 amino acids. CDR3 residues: CSVEDPGNTGELFF.

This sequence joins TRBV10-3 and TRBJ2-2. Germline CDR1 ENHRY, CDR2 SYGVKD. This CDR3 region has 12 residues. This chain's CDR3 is CAISVEVGELFF.

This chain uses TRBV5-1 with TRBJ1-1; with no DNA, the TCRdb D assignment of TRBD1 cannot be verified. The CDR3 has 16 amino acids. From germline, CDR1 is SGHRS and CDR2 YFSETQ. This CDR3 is CASSHRTGRMNTEAFF.

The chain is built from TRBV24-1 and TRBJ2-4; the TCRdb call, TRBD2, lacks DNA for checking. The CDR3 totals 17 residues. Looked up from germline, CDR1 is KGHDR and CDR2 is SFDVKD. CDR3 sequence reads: CATSDWNGRVGKNIQYF.